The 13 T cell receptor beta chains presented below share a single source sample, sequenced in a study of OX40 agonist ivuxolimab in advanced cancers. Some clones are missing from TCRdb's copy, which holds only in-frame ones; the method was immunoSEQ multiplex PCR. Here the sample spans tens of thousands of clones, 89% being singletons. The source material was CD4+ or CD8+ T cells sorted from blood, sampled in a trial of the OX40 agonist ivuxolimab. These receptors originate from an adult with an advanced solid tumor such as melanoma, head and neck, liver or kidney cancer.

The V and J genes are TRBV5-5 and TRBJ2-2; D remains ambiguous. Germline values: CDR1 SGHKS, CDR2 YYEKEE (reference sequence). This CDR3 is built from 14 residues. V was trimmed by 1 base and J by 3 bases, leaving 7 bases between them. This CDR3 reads CASSLFRDTGELFF. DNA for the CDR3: TGTGCCAGCAGCTTGTTTAGGGACACCGGGGAGCTGTTTTTT.

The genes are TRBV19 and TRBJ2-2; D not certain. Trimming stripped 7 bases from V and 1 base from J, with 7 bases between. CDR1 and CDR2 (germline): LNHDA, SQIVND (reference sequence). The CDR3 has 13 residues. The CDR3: CASNPQNTGELFF. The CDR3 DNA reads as TGTGCCAGTAATCCCCAGAACACCGGGGAGCTGTTTTTT.

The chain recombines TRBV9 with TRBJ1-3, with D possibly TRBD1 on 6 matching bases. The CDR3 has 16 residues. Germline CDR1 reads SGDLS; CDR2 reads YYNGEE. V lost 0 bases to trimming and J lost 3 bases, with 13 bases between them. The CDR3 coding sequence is TGTGCCAGCAGCGTAGAAGGGGGAGACTTTGGAAACACCATATATTTT. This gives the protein CASSVEGGDFGNTIYF.

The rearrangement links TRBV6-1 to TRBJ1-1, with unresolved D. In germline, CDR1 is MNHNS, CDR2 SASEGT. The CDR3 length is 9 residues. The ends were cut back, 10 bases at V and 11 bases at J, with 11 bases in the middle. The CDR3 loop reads CATSLKAFF. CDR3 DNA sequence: TGTGCCACCTCCCTGAAGGCTTTCTTT.

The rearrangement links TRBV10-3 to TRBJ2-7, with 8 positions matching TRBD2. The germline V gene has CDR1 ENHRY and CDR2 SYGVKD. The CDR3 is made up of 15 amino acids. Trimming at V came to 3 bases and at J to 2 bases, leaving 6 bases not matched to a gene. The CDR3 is CAISESAGGPYEQYF. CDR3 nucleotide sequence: TGTGCCATCAGTGAATCGGCGGGGGGCCCCTACGAGCAGTACTTC.

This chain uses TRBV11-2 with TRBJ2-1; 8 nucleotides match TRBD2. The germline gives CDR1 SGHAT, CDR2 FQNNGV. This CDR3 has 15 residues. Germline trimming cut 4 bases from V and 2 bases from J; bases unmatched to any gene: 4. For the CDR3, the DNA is TGTGCCAGCAGCTCTGACGGGGGGGCCTACAATGAGCAGTTCTTC. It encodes CASSSDGGAYNEQFF.

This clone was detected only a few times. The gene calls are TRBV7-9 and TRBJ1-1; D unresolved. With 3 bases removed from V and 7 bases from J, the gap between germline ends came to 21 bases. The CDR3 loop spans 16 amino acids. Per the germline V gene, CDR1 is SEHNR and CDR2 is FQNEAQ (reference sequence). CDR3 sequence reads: CASSFPVQSLKLEAFF. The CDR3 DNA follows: TGTGCCAGCAGCTTCCCAGTACAGTCCCTGAAGCTTGAAGCTTTCTTT.

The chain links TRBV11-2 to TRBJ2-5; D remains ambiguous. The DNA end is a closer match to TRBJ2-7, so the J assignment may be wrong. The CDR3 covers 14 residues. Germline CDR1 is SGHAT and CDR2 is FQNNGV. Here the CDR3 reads CASSLEYGSYEQYF. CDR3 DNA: TGTGCCAGCAGCTTAGAATACGGATCCTACGAGCAGTACTTC.

The CDR3 nucleotides are TGTGCCAGCGAGGGACAGGGAGATGAGACCCAGTACTTC. As protein: CASEGQGDETQYF. The V call is TRBV10-3, the J call TRBJ2-5, with 9 bases matching TRBD1. Germline-derived CDR1 and CDR2 are ENHRY and SYGVKD. The CDR3 is 13 residues long. With 10 bases clipped from V and 5 bases from J, the junction kept 8 bases outside the gene matches.

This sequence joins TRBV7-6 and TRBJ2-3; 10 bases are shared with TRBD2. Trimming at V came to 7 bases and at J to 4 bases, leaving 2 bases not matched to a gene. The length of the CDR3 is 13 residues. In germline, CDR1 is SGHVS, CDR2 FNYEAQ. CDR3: CASTLAGPDTQYF. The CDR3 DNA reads TGTGCCAGCACACTAGCGGGGCCAGATACGCAGTATTTT.

The CDR3 region is CASSLNPTTDTQYF. The CDR3 nucleotides read TGTGCCAGCAGTTTAAATCCCACCACAGATACGCAGTATTTT. The rearrangement links TRBV27 to TRBJ2-3; D ambiguous. The CDR3 has 14 residues. Trimming removed 2 bases from V and 2 bases from J, with 8 bases in between. Germline V gene lookup returns CDR1 MNHEY and CDR2 SMNVEV (reference sequence).

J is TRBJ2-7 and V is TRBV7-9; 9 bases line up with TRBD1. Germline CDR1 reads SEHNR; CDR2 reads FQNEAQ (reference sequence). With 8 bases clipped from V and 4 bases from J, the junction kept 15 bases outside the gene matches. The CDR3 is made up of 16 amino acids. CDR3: CASLQRAGDRDYEQYF. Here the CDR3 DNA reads TGTGCCAGCCTCCAGAGGGCCGGGGACAGGGATTACGAGCAGTACTTC. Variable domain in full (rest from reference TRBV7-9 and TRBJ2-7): DTGVSQNPRHKITKRGQNVTFRCDPISEHNRLYWYRQTLGQGPEFLTYFQNEAQLEKSRLLSDRFSAERPKGSFSTLEIQRTEQGDSAMYLCASLQRAGDRDYEQYFGPGTRLTVT.

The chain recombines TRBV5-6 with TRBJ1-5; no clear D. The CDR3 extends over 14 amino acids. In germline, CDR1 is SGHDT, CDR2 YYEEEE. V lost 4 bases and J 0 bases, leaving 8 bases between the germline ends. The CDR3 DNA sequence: TGTGCCAGCAGCCCCTGGGGTAGCAATCAGCCCCAGCATTTT. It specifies CASSPWGSNQPQHF.